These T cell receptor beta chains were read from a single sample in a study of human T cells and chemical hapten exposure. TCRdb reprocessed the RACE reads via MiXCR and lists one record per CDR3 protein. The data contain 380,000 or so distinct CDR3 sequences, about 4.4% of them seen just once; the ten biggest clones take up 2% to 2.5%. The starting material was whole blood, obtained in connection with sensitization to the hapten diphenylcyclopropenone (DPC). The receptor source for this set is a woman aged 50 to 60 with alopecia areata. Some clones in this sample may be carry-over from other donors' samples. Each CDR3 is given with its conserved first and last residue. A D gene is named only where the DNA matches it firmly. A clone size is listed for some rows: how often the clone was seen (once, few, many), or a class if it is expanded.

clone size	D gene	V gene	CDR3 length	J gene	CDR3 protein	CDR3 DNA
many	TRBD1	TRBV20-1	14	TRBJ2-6	CSARDRAGANVLTF	TGCAGTGCTAGGGACAGGGCTGGGGCCAACGTCCTGACTTTC
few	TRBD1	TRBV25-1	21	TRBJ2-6	CASSESISVGQGALGANVLTF	TGTGCCAGCAGTGAAAGTATTTCGGTGGGACAGGGGGCGCTTGGGGCCAACGTCCTGACTTTC
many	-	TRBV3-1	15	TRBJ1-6	CASSPLQGTYSPLHF	TGTGCCAGCAGCCCCCTGCAGGGGACCTATTCACCCCTCCACTTT
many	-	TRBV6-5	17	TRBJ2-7	CASSPNSRGRSSYEQYF	TGTGCCAGCAGTCCAAATTCGCGGGGCAGGAGCTCCTACGAGCAGTACTTC
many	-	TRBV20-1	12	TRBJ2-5	CSGKGQTETQYF	TGCAGTGGGAAGGGACAAACGGAGACCCAGTACTTC
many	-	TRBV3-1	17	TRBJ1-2	CASSQVWGAKPQYGYTF	TGTGCCAGCAGCCAAGTATGGGGAGCTAAACCCCAATATGGCTACACCTTC
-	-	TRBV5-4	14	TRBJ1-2	CASSPALTSYGYTF	TGTGCCAGCAGCCCCGCGTTAACCTCCTATGGCTACACCTTC
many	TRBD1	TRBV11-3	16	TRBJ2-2	CASSPSTGYNTGELFF	TGTGCCAGCAGCCCGTCGACAGGGTATAACACCGGGGAGCTGTTTTTT
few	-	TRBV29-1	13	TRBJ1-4	CSVVTGGNEKLFF	TGCAGCGTAGTGACAGGCGGTAATGAAAAACTGTTTTTT
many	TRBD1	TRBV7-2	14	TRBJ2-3	CASSRTGSTDTQYF	TGTGCCAGCAGCCGGACAGGTAGCACAGATACGCAGTATTTT
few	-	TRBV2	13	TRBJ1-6	CASFRDGSSPLHF	TGTGCCAGCTTCCGGGACGGGTCTTCACCCCTCCACTTT
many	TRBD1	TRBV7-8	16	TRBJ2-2	CASSFRDRANTGELFF	TGTGCCAGCAGCTTCCGGGACAGGGCGAACACCGGGGAGCTGTTTTTT
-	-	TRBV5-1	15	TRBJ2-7	CASSLDGEGPYEQYF	TGCGCCAGCAGCTTGGATGGCGAGGGGCCCTACGAGCAGTACTTC
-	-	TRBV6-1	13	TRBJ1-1	CASSESRRAEAFF	TGTGCCAGCAGTGAAAGTAGGCGCGCTGAAGCTTTCTTT
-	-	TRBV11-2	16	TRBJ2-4	CASTFSEGRGKNIQYF	TGTGCCAGCACTTTTAGTGAGGGGCGAGGCAAAAACATTCAGTACTTC
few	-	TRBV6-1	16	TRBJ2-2	CASSEATGQNTGELFF	TGTGCCAGCAGTGAAGCTACGGGACAGAACACCGGGGAGCTGTTTTTT
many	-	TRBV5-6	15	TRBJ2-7	CASSLVGGPGLEQYF	TGTGCCAGCAGCTTGGTGGGCGGACCTGGGTTGGAGCAGTACTTC
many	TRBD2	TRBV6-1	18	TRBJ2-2	CASSSGTSGRANTGELFF	TGTGCCAGCAGCTCCGGGACTAGCGGGAGGGCGAACACCGGGGAGCTGTTTTTT
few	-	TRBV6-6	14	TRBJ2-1	CASMGWPNDNEQFF	TGTGCCAGCATGGGTTGGCCCAACGACAATGAGCAGTTCTTC
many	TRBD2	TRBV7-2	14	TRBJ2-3	CASQLAGGADTQYF	TGTGCCAGCCAACTAGCGGGGGGGGCAGATACGCAGTATTTT
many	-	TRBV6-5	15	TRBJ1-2	CASSYQEAANYGYTF	TGTGCCAGCAGTTACCAGGAGGCCGCTAACTATGGCTACACCTTC
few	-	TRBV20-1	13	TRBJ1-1	CSARRPAGTEAFF	TGCAGTGCTAGACGCCCTGCGGGCACTGAAGCTTTCTTT
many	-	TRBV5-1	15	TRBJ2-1	CASSLAPLTLNEQFF	TGCGCCAGCAGCTTGGCCCCCCTTACGCTGAATGAGCAGTTCTTC
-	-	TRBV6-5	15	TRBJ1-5	CASSLTGPKNQPQHF	TGTGCCAGCAGTCTCACCGGGCCTAAAAATCAGCCCCAGCATTTT
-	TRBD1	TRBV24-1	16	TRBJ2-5	CATTLRGGQGIKTQYF	TGTGCCACCACCCTAAGGGGGGGACAGGGGATAAAGACCCAGTACTTC
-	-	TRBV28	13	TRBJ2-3	CASSLGRENTQYF	TGTGCCAGCAGTTTAGGACGCGAGAATACGCAGTATTTT
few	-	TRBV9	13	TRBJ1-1	CASSVRSNTEAFF	TGTGCCAGCAGCGTCCGATCGAACACTGAAGCTTTCTTT
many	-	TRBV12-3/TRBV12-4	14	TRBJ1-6	CASSPRGDNSPLHF	TGTGCCAGCAGTCCCCGAGGAGATAATTCACCCCTCCACTTT
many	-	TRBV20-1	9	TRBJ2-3	CSASDTQYF	TGCAGTGCTTCCGATACGCAGTATTTT
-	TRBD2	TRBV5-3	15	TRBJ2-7	CARSLNWREWSEQYF	TGTGCCAGAAGCTTGAACTGGCGGGAGTGGTCCGAGCAGTACTTC
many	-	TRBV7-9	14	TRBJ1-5	CASSHWGLDQPQHF	TGTGCCAGCAGCCATTGGGGGCTGGATCAGCCCCAGCATTTT
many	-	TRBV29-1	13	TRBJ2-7	CSVEEAGYGEQYF	TGCAGCGTTGAAGAAGCTGGGTACGGCGAGCAGTACTTC
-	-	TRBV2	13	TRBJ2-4	CASSGMVDSIQYF	TGTGCCAGCAGTGGGATGGTGGATAGCATTCAGTACTTC
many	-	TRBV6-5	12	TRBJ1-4	CASGLTDEKLFF	TGTGCCAGCGGATTGACAGATGAAAAACTGTTTTTT
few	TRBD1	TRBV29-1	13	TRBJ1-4	CSVGGQGQEKLFF	TGCAGCGTGGGAGGACAGGGTCAGGAAAAACTGTTTTTT